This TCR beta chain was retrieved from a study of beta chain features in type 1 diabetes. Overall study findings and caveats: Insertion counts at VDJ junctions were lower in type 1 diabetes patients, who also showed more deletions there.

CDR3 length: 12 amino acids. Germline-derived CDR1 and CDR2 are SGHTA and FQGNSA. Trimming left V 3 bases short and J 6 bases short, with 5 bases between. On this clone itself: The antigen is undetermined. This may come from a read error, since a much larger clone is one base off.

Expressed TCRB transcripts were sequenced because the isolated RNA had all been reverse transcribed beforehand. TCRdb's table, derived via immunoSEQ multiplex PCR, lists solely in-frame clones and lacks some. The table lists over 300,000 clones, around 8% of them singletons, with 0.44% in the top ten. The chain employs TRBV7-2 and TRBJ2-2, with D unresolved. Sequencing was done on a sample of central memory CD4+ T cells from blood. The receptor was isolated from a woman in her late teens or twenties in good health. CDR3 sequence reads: CASSLPAGELFF. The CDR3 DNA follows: TGTGCCAGCAGCTTGCCTGCCGGGGAGCTGTTTTTT.